A selection of T cell receptor beta chains follows, all from one sample in a study of blood T cell repertoires in COVID-19. Produced via immunoSEQ multiplex PCR; TCRdb's table is partial and in-frame only. In the table there are about 120,000 clones, just under 85% of which are singletons. Sequencing used peripheral blood. These receptor sequences come from an older man with active or convalescent COVID-19. Both conserved end residues are trimmed from each CDR3. D genes are given only for firm matches. Some rows mark clone size as missing; the rest say once, few, many or name a class of expanded clone.

CDR3 protein: ASRGGMSNEKLF
V gene: TRBV5-1
D gene: .
clone size: .
J gene: TRBJ1-4

CDR3 protein: ASSLPTWGGKISYEQY
V gene: TRBV28
D gene: .
clone size: .
J gene: TRBJ2-7

CDR3 protein: ASSLRLAAGNEQF
V gene: TRBV7-3
D gene: TRBD2
clone size: .
J gene: TRBJ2-1

CDR3 protein: ASSPTIRGQVLT
V gene: TRBV7-2
D gene: TRBD1
clone size: once
J gene: TRBJ2-6

CDR3 protein: ASRVMTGVDEQY
V gene: TRBV6-5
D gene: TRBD1
clone size: .
J gene: TRBJ2-7

CDR3 protein: ASSLTVAGRAEAF
V gene: TRBV11-2
D gene: .
clone size: few
J gene: TRBJ1-1

CDR3 protein: ASSLEGALAGANVLT
V gene: TRBV5-1
D gene: TRBD1
clone size: .
J gene: TRBJ2-6

CDR3 protein: ASSLVTTYEQY
V gene: TRBV6-2/TRBV6-3
D gene: .
clone size: .
J gene: TRBJ2-7

CDR3 protein: ASSDRQGRNNEQF
V gene: TRBV2
D gene: TRBD1
clone size: .
J gene: TRBJ2-1

CDR3 protein: ASSLSGMQPQH
V gene: TRBV12-3/TRBV12-4
D gene: .
clone size: once
J gene: TRBJ1-5

CDR3 protein: ASSGQQGYSNQPQH
V gene: TRBV25-1
D gene: .
clone size: .
J gene: TRBJ1-5

CDR3 protein: ASSLQGTGELF
V gene: TRBV7-9
D gene: .
clone size: .
J gene: TRBJ2-2

CDR3 protein: ASSSGATNEKLF
V gene: TRBV27
D gene: .
clone size: .
J gene: TRBJ1-4